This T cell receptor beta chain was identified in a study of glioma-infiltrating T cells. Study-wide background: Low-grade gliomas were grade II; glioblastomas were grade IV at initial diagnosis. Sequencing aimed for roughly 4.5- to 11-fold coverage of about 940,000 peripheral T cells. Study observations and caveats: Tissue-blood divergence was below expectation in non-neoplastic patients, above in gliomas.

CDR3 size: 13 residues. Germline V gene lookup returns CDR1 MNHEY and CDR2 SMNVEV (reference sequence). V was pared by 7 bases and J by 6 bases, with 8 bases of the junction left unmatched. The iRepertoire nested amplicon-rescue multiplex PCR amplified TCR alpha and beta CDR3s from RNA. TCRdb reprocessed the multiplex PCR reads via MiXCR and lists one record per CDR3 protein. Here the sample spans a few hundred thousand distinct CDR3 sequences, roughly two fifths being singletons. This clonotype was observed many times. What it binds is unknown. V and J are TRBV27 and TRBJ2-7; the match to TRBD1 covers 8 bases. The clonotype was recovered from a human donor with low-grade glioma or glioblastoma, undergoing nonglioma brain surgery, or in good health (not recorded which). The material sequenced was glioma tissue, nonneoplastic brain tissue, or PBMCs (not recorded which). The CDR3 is CASKLGQVGEQYF. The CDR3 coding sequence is TGTGCCAGCAAATTGGGACAGGTTGGCGAGCAGTACTTC.